The clone carrying this TCR beta chain was picked up a small number of times. No antigen is known for it. These data belong to a study of tumor-infiltrating lymphocytes in localized non-small cell lung cancer. Study information: Several tumor histologies, both smoking statuses, and some post-neoadjuvant chemotherapy samples were included.

Method: immunoSEQ multiplex PCR; TCRdb's copy keeps in-frame clones and lacks some. This sample carries roughly 7,200 clones, about 76% of them seen once, and the ten largest clones take 12%. General study results and limits: Recurrence-free survival showed no association with tumor T-cell fraction. IM1 and IM2 tumors showed no difference in T-cell fraction.

The CDR3 covers 12 residues. Trimming stripped 4 bases from V and 1 base from J, with 4 bases between. CDR1 is MNHNS and CDR2 is SASEGT in the germline V gene. The source of this sequence is a human donor with non-small cell lung cancer. Input material: lung tumor tissue. The chain is built from TRBV6-1 and TRBJ1-2; unclear D gene. The CDR3 bases are TGTGCCAGCAGTGTCAATAACTATGGCTACACCTTC. Encoded protein: CASSVNNYGYTF.